Listed below are T cell receptor beta chains from one sample, sequenced in a study of chemoradiotherapy in HPV16-positive cancers. Sequenced by immunoSEQ multiplex PCR; TCRdb stores in-frame clones only, minus some. The table has 13,000 or so clones, less than 70% seen once; the top ten hold 15% to 20%. The specimen was obtained from a patient who underwent chemoradiotherapy. Receptor source: a human donor with HPV-associated anogenital cancer. Each CDR3 is given with its conserved first and last residue. The D gene is left open where the match is weak. The size of a clone is reported for some rows only, either as once, few or many, or as a class for expanded clones.

V: TRBV5-1
size: once
J: TRBJ2-3
D: TRBD1
DNA: TGCGCCAGCAGCTTCGGGTTGGGTTCTAGGGGGCTCACAGATACGCAGTATTTT
CDR3: CASSFGLGSRGLTDTQYF

V: TRBV28
size: NA
J: TRBJ2-1
D: TRBD1
DNA: TGTGCCAGCAGTTTTCGAGACAGGGGATCCTACAATGAGCAGTTCTTC
CDR3: CASSFRDRGSYNEQFF

V: TRBV19
size: NA
J: TRBJ1-5
D: NA
DNA: TGTGCCAGTAGTCCTATTACAAGATATAGCAATCAGCCCCAGCATTTT
CDR3: CASSPITRYSNQPQHF

V: TRBV9
size: few
J: TRBJ1-1
D: TRBD1
DNA: TGTGCCAGCAGCGTAGGGACAGGGGAGACTGAAGCTTTCTTT
CDR3: CASSVGTGETEAFF

V: TRBV2
size: few
J: TRBJ1-3
D: NA
DNA: TGTGCCAGCCGAGGACAGGGAAACACCATATATTTT
CDR3: CASRGQGNTIYF

V: TRBV30
size: NA
J: TRBJ1-3
D: NA
DNA: TGTGCCTGGACCGCCGGGGGGACTGGAAACACCATATATTTT
CDR3: CAWTAGGTGNTIYF

V: TRBV7-2
size: NA
J: TRBJ1-4
D: TRBD1
DNA: TGTGCCAGCAGTAAGGACAGGAAAGAAAAACTGTTTTTT
CDR3: CASSKDRKEKLFF

V: TRBV7-2
size: NA
J: TRBJ1-2
D: TRBD1
DNA: TGTGCCAGCAGCCTTACGGGGGACAGGGGAAATGGCTATGGCTACACCTTC
CDR3: CASSLTGDRGNGYGYTF

V: TRBV25-1
size: NA
J: TRBJ1-2
D: NA
DNA: TGTGCCAGCAGTGAACGGAACGGGCACTATGGCTACACCTTC
CDR3: CASSERNGHYGYTF

V: TRBV7-8
size: medium-sized
J: TRBJ1-5
D: NA
DNA: TGTGCCAGCAGCTTAGGAGGGCACAATCAGCCCCAGCATTTT
CDR3: CASSLGGHNQPQHF

V: TRBV11-2
size: NA
J: TRBJ2-2
D: TRBD1
DNA: TGTGCCAGCAGCCCTAACGACAGGGGAAGGACCGGGGAGCTGTTTTTT
CDR3: CASSPNDRGRTGELFF

V: TRBV29-1
size: NA
J: TRBJ2-7
D: TRBD1
DNA: TGCAGCGTGCGGGACAGGGCGAACCCCTACGAGCAGTACTTC
CDR3: CSVRDRANPYEQYF

V: TRBV7-8
size: NA
J: TRBJ2-1
D: TRBD2
DNA: TGTGCCAGCAGCCGAGCGGGGGCTTACTACAATGAGCAGTTCTTC
CDR3: CASSRAGAYYNEQFF

V: TRBV2
size: NA
J: TRBJ1-4
D: NA
DNA: TGTGCCAGCAGGTTGGGAACAGAAACTTCAACTAATGAAAAACTGTTTTTT
CDR3: CASRLGTETSTNEKLFF